Shown below are 22 T cell receptor beta chains from a single sample sequenced in a study of PD-1 blockade in classical Hodgkin lymphoma. As to time point: cycle 4 day 1 (C4D1), after 5 to 7 weeks of nivolumab. Patients all relapsed after autologous stem cell transplantation, and there was variation in brentuximab vedotin exposure. Here immunoSEQ multiplex PCR was the method, and the copy in TCRdb shows in-frame clones only, minus some. This sample has 13,000 to 15,000 clones; approximately 80% occur once, and the top ten carry about 15%. The sample was peripheral blood mononuclear cells (PBMCs), taken before the fourth cycle of nivolumab. These receptors were obtained from a human donor with classical Hodgkin lymphoma.

The gene calls are TRBV4-2 and TRBJ1-2; no clear D. V was shortened by 0 bases and J by 3 bases, with 5 bases between the two germline ends. There are 13 residues in the CDR3. Germline loops: CDR1 LGHNA, CDR2 YNFKEQ. The DNA of the CDR3 is TGTGCCAGCAGCCAAGAACGGGACTATGGCTACACCTTC. This gives the protein CASSQERDYGYTF.

CDR3 amino acids: CASSPSLTSMNTEAFF. For the CDR3, the DNA is TGCGCCAGCAGCCCTTCTCTAACCTCCATGAACACTGAAGCTTTCTTT. The V call is TRBV4-3, the J call TRBJ1-1; D is unclear. The CDR3 covers 16 residues. Germline CDR1 reads LGHNA; CDR2 reads YSLEER. The V end was cut by 4 bases, the J end by 0 bases, with 15 bases between.

V usage is TRBV9 and J usage is TRBJ2-2; 12 bases agree with TRBD1. V trimming: 4 bases; J trimming: 7 bases; junction bases outside the gene matches: 5. CDR3 length equals 15 residues. Germline V gene data show CDR1 as SGDLS and CDR2 as YYNGEE. CDR3 amino acids: CASSSGQGAVGELFF. The CDR3 DNA sequence: TGTGCCAGCAGCTCGGGACAGGGGGCTGTCGGGGAGCTGTTTTTT.

The chain is built from TRBV4-1 and TRBJ1-4; 7 bases fit TRBD1. The germline V gene encodes CDR1 MGHRA and CDR2 YSYEKL. The CDR3 is made up of 17 amino acids. With V trimmed by 5 bases and J by 3 bases, 12 bases remained unmatched. Here the CDR3 DNA reads TGCGCCAGCAGCTCTAGGGACAGCCTAGCGCCTAATGAAAAACTGTTTTTT. Translated, it gives CASSSRDSLAPNEKLFF.

The V and J genes are TRBV6-5 and TRBJ2-1; 11 nucleotides agree with TRBD2. CDR3 size: 14 residues. The V gene end was trimmed by 2 bases and the J gene end by 6 bases; junction bases not matched to a gene: 0. Germline-derived CDR1 and CDR2 are MNHEY and SVGAGI. The CDR3 loop reads CASSYGTSGNEQFF. CDR3 bases: TGTGCCAGCAGTTACGGGACTAGCGGCAATGAGCAGTTCTTC.

The rearrangement uses TRBV19 and TRBJ2-1; unclear D gene. Germline-derived CDR1 and CDR2 are LNHDA and SQIVND (reference sequence). Trimming stripped 6 bases from V and 3 bases from J, with 3 bases between. The CDR3 is made up of 11 amino acids. Here the CDR3 reads CASRVYNEQFF. CDR3 DNA sequence: TGTGCCAGTAGGGTCTACAATGAGCAGTTCTTC. Based on the CDR3 plus reference TRBV19 and TRBJ2-1, the full variable domain is DGGITQSPKYLFRKEGQNVTLSCEQNLNHDAMYWYRQDPGQGLRLIYYSQIVNDFQKGDIAEGYSVSREKKESFPLTVTSAQKNPTAFYLCASRVYNEQFFGPGTRLTVL.

The chain has TRBV19 and TRBJ2-4; the match to TRBD1 covers 8 bases. V lost 8 bases and J lost 4; bases outside the gene matches: 7. From germline, CDR1 is LNHDA and CDR2 SQIVND (reference sequence). The CDR3 consists of 14 residues. In DNA, the CDR3 is TGTGCCAGTGCTGACCGGACAGGGAAAAACATTCAGTACTTC. It encodes CASADRTGKNIQYF.

The chain couples TRBV19 to TRBJ1-4, with D perhaps matching TRBD1 (5 bases). V was cut by 5 bases and J by 13 bases, with 17 bases left in between. The CDR3 is 13 amino acids. Germline V gene data show CDR1 as LNHDA and CDR2 as SQIVND (reference sequence). DNA of the CDR3: TGTGCCAGTAGTTTAGGGACGGCTCGACTACTGTTTTTT. Translated: CASSLGTARLLFF. Based on the CDR3 plus reference TRBV19 and TRBJ1-4, the full variable domain is DGGITQSPKYLFRKEGQNVTLSCEQNLNHDAMYWYRQDPGQGLRLIYYSQIVNDFQKGDIAEGYSVSREKKESFPLTVTSAQKNPTAFYLCASSLGTARLLFFGSGTQLSVL.

The V call is TRBV7-2, the J call TRBJ1-1; D remains ambiguous. The V end was cut by 1 base, the J end by 4 bases, with 10 bases between. In germline, CDR1 is SGHTA, CDR2 FQGNSA. The length of the CDR3 is 14 residues. The DNA of the CDR3 is TGTGCCAGCAGCTTAGATGGGCTGGGCACTGAAGCTTTCTTT. This gives the protein CASSLDGLGTEAFF.

The chain links TRBV4-1 to TRBJ2-5; D is perhaps TRBD2 (6 bases). The CDR3 length is 13 residues. The V end was cut by 2 bases, the J end by 3 bases, with 7 bases between. CDR1 MGHRA and CDR2 YSYEKL come from the germline V gene. CDR3 DNA sequence: TGCGCCAGCAGCCAAATAGCGGAAGAGACCCAGTACTTC. Its translation is CASSQIAEETQYF.

The rearrangement links TRBV9 to TRBJ2-5; 7 bases fit TRBD1. V lost 0 bases and J lost 3; bases outside the gene matches: 2. Per germline, CDR1 SGDLS and CDR2 YYNGEE. The CDR3 extends over 14 amino acids. CDR3 nucleotides: TGTGCCAGCAGCGTAGGGGACAGTGAAGAGACCCAGTACTTC. This translates into CASSVGDSEETQYF.

The rearrangement links TRBV10-3 to TRBJ1-4; a weak D match, TRBD1 (5 bases). Germline V lookup: CDR1 ENHRY, CDR2 SYGVKD. Trimming removed 2 bases from V and 5 bases from J, with 15 bases in between. This CDR3 spans 16 amino acids. CDR3 loop: CAISEKLQAGNEKLFF. The CDR3 region has the DNA TGTGCCATCAGTGAGAAATTACAGGCGGGGAATGAAAAACTGTTTTTT.

This clone occurred once. The rearrangement links TRBV10-3 to TRBJ1-4, with 7 positions matching TRBD1. With V trimmed by 0 bases and J by 5 bases, 3 bases remained unmatched. Germline V gene sequence: CDR1 ENHRY, CDR2 SYGVKD. The CDR3 consists of 15 residues. The CDR3, as DNA: TGTGCCATCAGTGAGTCGGCGACAGGGAATGAAAAACTGTTTTTT. It is translated as CAISESATGNEKLFF.

The rearrangement joins TRBV9 to TRBJ1-4; unclear D gene. CDR3 length: 16 amino acids. Per germline, CDR1 SGDLS and CDR2 YYNGEE. Trimming cost V 2 bases and J 2 bases, with 13 bases left between them. DNA of the CDR3: TGTGCCAGCAGCGTCGGATTCGGGCAGACTAATGAAAAACTGTTTTTT. Its translation is CASSVGFGQTNEKLFF.

The chain recombines TRBV28 with TRBJ1-2; tentatively, D is TRBD1 (5 bases). CDR3 length equals 14 residues. Germline V gene lookup returns CDR1 MDHEN and CDR2 SYDVKM. With 8 bases removed from V and 3 bases from J, the gap between germline ends came to 16 bases. The DNA of the CDR3 is TGTGCCAGCCCGGGGGAGCCCAGTTACTATGGCTACACCTTC. Its translation is CASPGEPSYYGYTF.

The chain combines TRBV5-1 with TRBJ2-2; tentatively, D is TRBD2 (7 bases). Germline CDR1 SGHRS, CDR2 YFSETQ. The CDR3 has 15 residues. The V and J ends lost 4 bases and 3 bases respectively, with 13 bases between them. CDR3 bases: TGCGCCAGCAGCGATACAGGGAGGGACACCGGGGAGCTGTTTTTT. It yields the protein CASSDTGRDTGELFF.

This chain links TRBV6-5 with TRBJ2-2; TRBD1 matches 9 bases. V trimming: 6 bases; J trimming: 5 bases; junction bases outside the gene matches: 7. Germline V lookup: CDR1 MNHEY, CDR2 SVGAGI. The CDR3 is 15 amino acids. The CDR3 region has the DNA TGTGCCAGCAGCTTCGGACAGGGGATAACCGGGGAGCTGTTTTTT. This translates into CASSFGQGITGELFF.

V usage is TRBV7-9 and J usage is TRBJ2-3, with D possibly matching TRBD2 (7 bases). This CDR3 region has 15 residues. Germline values: CDR1 SEHNR, CDR2 FQNEAQ (reference sequence). V lost 4 bases, J lost 4 bases, and 15 bases lay in between. The CDR3 bases are TGTGCCAGCAGCTCGTGGGGGGGCCTCGCAGATACGCAGTATTTT. Amino acid sequence: CASSSWGGLADTQYF.

This clone was counted a single time. The chain is built from TRBV7-2 and TRBJ2-7, with 9 nucleotides matching TRBD1. CDR1 and CDR2 from the germline V gene are SGHTA and FQGNSA. This CDR3 region has 15 residues. V shed 3 bases, J shed 5 bases, and the junction held 8 bases outside the gene matches. CDR3 in amino acids: CASSLPRTGENEQYF. The CDR3 DNA reads TGTGCCAGCAGCTTGCCCCGGACAGGGGAGAACGAGCAGTACTTC.

V gene TRBV25-1 combines with J gene TRBJ2-5; 8 bases line up with TRBD2. The length of the CDR3 is 15 residues. V shed 8 bases, J shed 2 bases, and the junction held 10 bases outside the gene matches. Germline V CDR1 and CDR2: MGHDK, SYGVNS. The CDR3: CASSGTRYGQETQYF. CDR3 nucleotide sequence: TGTGCCAGCTCCGGGACTAGATACGGGCAAGAGACCCAGTACTTC.

The chain combines TRBV28 with TRBJ2-2, with D unresolved. Trimming pared 5 bases from V and 0 bases from J, leaving 13 bases between. Germline CDR1 is MDHEN and CDR2 is SYDVKM. This CDR3 contains 16 residues. CDR3 in amino acids: CASSPRHSPNTGELFF. CDR3 coding DNA: TGTGCCAGCAGTCCCCGTCATTCTCCGAACACCGGGGAGCTGTTTTTT.

This clone was picked up one time. This chain links TRBV9 with TRBJ1-5; D is ambiguous. The ends were cut back, 3 bases at V and 2 bases at J, with 21 bases in the middle. The germline V gene has CDR1 SGDLS and CDR2 YYNGEE. The CDR3 covers 18 residues. CDR3 amino acids: CASSDNPRTGVGNQPQHF. The CDR3 DNA reads TGTGCCAGCAGCGACAACCCGAGGACGGGCGTGGGCAATCAGCCCCAGCATTTT.